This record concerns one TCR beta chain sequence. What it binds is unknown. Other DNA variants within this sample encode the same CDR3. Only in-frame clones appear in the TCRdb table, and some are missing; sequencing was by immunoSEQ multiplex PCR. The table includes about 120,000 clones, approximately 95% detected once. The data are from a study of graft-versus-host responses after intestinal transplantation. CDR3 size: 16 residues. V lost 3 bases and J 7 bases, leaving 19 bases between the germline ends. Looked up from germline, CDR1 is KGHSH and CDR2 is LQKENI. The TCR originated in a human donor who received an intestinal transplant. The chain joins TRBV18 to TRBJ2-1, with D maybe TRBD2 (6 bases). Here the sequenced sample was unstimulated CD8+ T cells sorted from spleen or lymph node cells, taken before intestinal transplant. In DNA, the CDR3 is TGTGCCAGCTCACCGCAGGGCGGCGGGAAATTGAATGAGCAGTTCTTC. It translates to CASSPQGGGKLNEQFF.